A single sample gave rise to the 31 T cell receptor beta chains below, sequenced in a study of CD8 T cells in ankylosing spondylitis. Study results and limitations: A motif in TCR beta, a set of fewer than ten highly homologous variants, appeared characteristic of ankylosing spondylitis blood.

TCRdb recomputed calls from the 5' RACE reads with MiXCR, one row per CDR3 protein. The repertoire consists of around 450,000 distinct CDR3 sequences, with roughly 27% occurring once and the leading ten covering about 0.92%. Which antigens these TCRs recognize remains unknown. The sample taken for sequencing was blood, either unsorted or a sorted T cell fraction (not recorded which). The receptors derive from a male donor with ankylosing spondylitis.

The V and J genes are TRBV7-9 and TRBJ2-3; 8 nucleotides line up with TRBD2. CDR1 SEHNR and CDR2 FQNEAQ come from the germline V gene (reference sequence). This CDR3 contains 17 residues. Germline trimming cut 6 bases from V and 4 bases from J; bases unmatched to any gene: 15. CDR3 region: CASSQTGTSKGADTQYF. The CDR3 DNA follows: TGTGCCAGCAGTCAAACAGGGACTAGTAAGGGCGCAGATACGCAGTATTTT.

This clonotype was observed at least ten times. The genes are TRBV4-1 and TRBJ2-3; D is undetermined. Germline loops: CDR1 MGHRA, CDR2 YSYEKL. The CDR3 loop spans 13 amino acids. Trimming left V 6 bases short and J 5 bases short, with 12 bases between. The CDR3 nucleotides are TGCGCCAGCAGTCGGCAGTCTCAAGATACGCAGTATTTT. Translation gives CASSRQSQDTQYF.

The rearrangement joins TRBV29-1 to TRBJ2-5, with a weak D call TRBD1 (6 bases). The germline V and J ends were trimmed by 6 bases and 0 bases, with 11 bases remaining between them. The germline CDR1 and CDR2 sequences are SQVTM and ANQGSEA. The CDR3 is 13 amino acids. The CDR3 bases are TGCAGCGTAGCCGGACAGTACCAAGAGACCCAGTACTTC. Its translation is CSVAGQYQETQYF.

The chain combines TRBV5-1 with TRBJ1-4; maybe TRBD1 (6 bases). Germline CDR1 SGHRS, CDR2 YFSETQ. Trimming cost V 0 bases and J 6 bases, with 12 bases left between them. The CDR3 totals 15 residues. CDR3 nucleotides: TGCGCCAGCAGCTTGGAAGGGGGAGGTCATGAAAAACTGTTTTTT. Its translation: CASSLEGGGHEKLFF.

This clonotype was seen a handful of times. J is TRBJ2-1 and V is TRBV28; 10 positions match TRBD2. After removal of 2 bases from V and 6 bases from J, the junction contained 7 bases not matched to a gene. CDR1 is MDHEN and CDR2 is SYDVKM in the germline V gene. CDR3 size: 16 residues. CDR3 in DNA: TGTGCCAGCAGTTTAGGTTTGGCTAGCGGGAGCAATGAGCAGTTCTTC. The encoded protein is CASSLGLASGSNEQFF.

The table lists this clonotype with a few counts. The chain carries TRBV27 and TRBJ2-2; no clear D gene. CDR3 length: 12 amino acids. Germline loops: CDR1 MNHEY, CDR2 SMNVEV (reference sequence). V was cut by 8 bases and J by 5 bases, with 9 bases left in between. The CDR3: CASGPQTGELFF. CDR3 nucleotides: TGTGCCAGCGGCCCCCAGACCGGGGAGCTGTTTTTT.

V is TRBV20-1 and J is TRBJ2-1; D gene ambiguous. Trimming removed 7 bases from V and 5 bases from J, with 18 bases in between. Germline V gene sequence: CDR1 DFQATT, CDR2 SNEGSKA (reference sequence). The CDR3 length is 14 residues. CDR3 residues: CSVQDRVADNEQFF. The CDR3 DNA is TGCAGTGTTCAGGACCGAGTGGCTGACAATGAGCAGTTCTTC.

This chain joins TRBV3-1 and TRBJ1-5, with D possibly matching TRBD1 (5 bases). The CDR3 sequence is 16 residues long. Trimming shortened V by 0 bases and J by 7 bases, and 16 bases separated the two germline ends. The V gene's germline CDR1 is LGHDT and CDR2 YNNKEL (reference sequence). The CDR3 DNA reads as TGTGCCAGCAGCCAAGATCCCGGCAGGGTCGGCCAGCCCCAGCATTTT. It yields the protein CASSQDPGRVGQPQHF.

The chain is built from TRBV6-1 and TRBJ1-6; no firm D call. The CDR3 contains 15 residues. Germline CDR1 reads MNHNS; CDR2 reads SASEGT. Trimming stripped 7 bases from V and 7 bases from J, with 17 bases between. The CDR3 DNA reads TGTGCCAGCAAAATCGACCAGGTGGCGAATTCACCCCTCCACTTT. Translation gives CASKIDQVANSPLHF.

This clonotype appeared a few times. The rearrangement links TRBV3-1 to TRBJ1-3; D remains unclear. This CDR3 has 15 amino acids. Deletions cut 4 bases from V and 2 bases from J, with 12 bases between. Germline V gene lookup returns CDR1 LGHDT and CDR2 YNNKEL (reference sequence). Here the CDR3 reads CASSPTRGTGNTIYF. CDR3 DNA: TGTGCCAGCAGCCCCACAAGAGGAACTGGAAACACCATATATTTT. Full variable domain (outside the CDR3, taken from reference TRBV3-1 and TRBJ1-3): DTAVSQTPKYLVTQMGNDKSIKCEQNLGHDTMYWYKQDSKKFLKIMFSYNNKELIINETVPNRFSPKSPDKAHLNLHINSLELGDSAVYFCASSPTRGTGNTIYFGEGSWLTVV.

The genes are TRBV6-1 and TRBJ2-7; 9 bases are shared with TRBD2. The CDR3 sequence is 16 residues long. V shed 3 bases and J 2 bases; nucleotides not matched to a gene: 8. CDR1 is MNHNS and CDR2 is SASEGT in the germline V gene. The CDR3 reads CASSDSGTSNPYEQYF. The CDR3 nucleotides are TGTGCCAGCAGTGACAGTGGGACTAGCAACCCCTACGAGCAGTACTTC.

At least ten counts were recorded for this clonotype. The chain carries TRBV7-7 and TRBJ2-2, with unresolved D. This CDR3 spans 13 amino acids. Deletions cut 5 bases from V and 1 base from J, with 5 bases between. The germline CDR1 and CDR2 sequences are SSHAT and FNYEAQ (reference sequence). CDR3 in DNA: TGTGCCAGCAGCCCTCTGAACACCGGGGAGCTGTTTTTT. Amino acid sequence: CASSPLNTGELFF.

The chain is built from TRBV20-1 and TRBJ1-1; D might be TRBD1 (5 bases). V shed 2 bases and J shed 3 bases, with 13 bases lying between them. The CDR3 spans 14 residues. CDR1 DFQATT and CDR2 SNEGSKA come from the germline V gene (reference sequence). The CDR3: CSARIAGRDTEAFF. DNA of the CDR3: TGCAGTGCTAGAATAGCAGGGAGGGACACTGAAGCTTTCTTT.

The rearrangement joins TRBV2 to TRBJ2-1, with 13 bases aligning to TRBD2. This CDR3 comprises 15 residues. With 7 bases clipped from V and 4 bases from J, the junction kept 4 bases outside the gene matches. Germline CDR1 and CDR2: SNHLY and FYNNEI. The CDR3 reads CASTPTSGGYNEQFF. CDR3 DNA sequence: TGTGCCAGCACCCCGACTAGCGGGGGGTACAATGAGCAGTTCTTC. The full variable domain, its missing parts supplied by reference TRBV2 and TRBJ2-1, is EPEVTQTPSHQVTQMGQEVILRCVPISNHLYFYWYRQILGQKVEFLVSFYNNEISEKSEIFDDQFSVERPDGSNFTLKIRSTKLEDSAMYFCASTPTSGGYNEQFFGPGTRLTVL.

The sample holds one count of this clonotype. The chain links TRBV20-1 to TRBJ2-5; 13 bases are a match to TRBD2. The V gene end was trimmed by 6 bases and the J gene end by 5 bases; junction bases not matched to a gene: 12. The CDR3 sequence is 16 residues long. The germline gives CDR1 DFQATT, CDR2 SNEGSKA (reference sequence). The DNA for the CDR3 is TGCAGTGCCGACCCTGGACTAGCGGGGGACCGGGAGACCCAGTACTTC. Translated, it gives CSADPGLAGDRETQYF.

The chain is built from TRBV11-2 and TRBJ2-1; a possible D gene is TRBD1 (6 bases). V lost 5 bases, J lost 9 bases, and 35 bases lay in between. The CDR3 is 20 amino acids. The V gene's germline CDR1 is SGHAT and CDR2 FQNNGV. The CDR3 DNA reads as TGTGCCAGCAGCCCTAGGGGGTTGGTACTCACGGTATCTAGGAGTAGTGAGCAGTTCTTC. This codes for CASSPRGLVLTVSRSSEQFF.

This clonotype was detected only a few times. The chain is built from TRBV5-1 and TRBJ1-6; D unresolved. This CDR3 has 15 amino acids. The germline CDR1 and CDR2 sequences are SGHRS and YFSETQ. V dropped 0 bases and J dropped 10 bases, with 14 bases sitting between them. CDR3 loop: CASSLDMTRGSPLHF. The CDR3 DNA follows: TGCGCCAGCAGCTTGGACATGACCAGAGGATCACCCCTCCACTTT. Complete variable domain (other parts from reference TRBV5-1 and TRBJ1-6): KAGVTQTPRYLIKTRGQQVTLSCSPISGHRSVSWYQQTPGQGLQFLFEYFSETQRNKGNFPGRFSGRQFSNSRSEMNVSTLELGDSALYLCASSLDMTRGSPLHFGNGTRLTVT.

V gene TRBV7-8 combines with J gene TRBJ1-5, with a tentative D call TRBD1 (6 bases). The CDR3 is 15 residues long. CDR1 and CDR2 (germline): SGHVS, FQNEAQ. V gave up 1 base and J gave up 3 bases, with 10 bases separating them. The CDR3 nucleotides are TGTGCCAGCAGCTTAGACGGACAGCCCAATCAGCCCCAGCATTTT. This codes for CASSLDGQPNQPQHF.

CDR3 protein: CASSYLSRNTEAFF. The CDR3 nucleotides read TGTGCCAGCAGTTACCTTTCGCGGAACACTGAAGCTTTCTTT. The rearrangement uses TRBV12-3 or TRBV12-4 and TRBJ1-1; no firm D call. V dropped 4 bases and J dropped 1 base, with 10 bases sitting between them. CDR3 length equals 14 residues.

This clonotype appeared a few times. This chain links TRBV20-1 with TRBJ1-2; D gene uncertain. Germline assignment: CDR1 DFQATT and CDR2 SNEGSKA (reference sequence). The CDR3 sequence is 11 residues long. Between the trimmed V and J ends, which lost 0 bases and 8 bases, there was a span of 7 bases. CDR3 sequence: CSAREVGGYTF. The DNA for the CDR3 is TGCAGTGCTAGAGAGGTGGGGGGCTACACCTTC.

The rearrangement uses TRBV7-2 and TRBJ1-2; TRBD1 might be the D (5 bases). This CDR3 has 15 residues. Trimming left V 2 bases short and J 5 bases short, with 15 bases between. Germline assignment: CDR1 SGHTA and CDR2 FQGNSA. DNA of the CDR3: TGTGCCAGCAGCTTATCTAGACAGAGCCCTTATGGCTACACCTTC. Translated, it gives CASSLSRQSPYGYTF.

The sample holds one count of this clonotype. The CDR3: CASSEERLSEAFF. The CDR3 bases are TGTGCCAGCAGTGAAGAGAGGCTTTCTGAAGCTTTCTTT. The chain couples TRBV2 to TRBJ1-1; D uncertain. Germline lookup yields CDR1 SNHLY and CDR2 FYNNEI. The CDR3 is 13 amino acids. V lost 1 base to trimming and J lost 6 bases, with 9 bases between them.

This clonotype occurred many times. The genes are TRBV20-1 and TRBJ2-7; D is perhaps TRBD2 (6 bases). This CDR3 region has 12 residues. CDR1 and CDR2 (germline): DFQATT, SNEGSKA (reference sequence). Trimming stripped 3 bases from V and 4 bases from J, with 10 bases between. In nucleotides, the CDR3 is TGCAGTGCTAGTGGAGGGTCATACGAGCAGTACTTC. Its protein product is CSASGGSYEQYF.

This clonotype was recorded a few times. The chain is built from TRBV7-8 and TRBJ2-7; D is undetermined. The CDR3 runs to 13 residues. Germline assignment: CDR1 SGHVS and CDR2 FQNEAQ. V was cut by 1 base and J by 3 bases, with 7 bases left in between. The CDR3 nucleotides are TGTGCCAGCAGCTTAGACTTGAACTACGAGCAGTACGTC. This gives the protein CASSLDLNYEQYV.

CDR3 nucleotides: TGTGCCAGCAGCCCGTCCGGGACGGTGAATCAGCCCCAGCATTTT. This gives the protein CASSPSGTVNQPQHF. This chain joins TRBV3-1 and TRBJ1-5, with D possibly being TRBD1 (5 bases). This CDR3 has 15 residues. V was pared by 4 bases and J by 4 bases, with 14 bases between. Germline CDR1 and CDR2: LGHDT and YNNKEL (reference sequence).

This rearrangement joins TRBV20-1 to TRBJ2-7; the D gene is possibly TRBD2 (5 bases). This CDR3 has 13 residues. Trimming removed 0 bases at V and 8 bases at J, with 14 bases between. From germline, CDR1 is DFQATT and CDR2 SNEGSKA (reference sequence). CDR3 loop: CSARDTRGSKQYF. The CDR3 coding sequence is TGCAGTGCTAGAGATACGCGTGGGAGCAAGCAGTACTTC.

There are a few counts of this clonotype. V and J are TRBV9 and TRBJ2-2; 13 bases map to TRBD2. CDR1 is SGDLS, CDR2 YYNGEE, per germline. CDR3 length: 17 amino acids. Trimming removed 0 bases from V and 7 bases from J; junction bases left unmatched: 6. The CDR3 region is CASSVATWTSGSGELFF. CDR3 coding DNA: TGTGCCAGCAGCGTAGCTACTTGGACTAGCGGGAGCGGGGAGCTGTTTTTT.

CDR3 nucleotides: TGCGCCAGCAGTCGGACTAGCGGGAGCGGAGATGAGCAGTTCTTC. Translation: CASSRTSGSGDEQFF. The gene calls are TRBV10-1 and TRBJ2-1, with 13 bases lining up with TRBD2. With V trimmed by 5 bases and J by 8 bases, 6 bases remained unmatched. This CDR3 has 15 amino acids. Per the germline V gene, CDR1 is WNHNN and CDR2 is SYGVQD (reference sequence).

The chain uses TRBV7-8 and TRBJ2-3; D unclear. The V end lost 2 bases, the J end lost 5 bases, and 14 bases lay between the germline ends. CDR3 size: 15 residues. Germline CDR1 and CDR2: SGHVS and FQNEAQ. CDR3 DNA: TGTGCCAGCAGCTTATTTGGCGCTCATAAAGATACGCAGTATTTT. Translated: CASSLFGAHKDTQYF.

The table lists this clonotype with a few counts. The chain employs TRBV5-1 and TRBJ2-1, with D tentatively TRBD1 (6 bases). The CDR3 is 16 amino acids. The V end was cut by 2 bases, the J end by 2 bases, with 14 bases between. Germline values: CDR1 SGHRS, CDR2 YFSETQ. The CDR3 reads CASSFRRGQAYNEQFF. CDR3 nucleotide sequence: TGCGCCAGCAGCTTTCGCAGGGGACAAGCCTACAATGAGCAGTTCTTC.

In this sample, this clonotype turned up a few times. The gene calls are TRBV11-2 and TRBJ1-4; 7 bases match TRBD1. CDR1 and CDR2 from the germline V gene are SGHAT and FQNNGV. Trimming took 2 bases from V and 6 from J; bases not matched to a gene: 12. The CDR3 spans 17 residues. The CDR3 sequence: CASSLSRTGGGYEKLFF. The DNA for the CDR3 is TGTGCCAGCAGCTTAAGTCGGACAGGAGGGGGTTATGAAAAACTGTTTTTT. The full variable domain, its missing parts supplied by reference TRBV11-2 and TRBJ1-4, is EAGVAQSPRYKIIEKRQSVAFWCNPISGHATLYWYQQILGQGPKLLIQFQNNGVVDDSQLPKDRFSAERLKGVDSTLKIQPAKLEDSAVYLCASSLSRTGGGYEKLFFGSGTQLSVL.